This T cell receptor beta chain was sequenced for a study of blood T cells in healthy people across ages. Study-wide points: Naive CD4+ cell counts and diversity both ran higher in long-lived than in aged donors.

Of note for this clonotype: The antigen remains undetermined.

The CDR3 loop spans 17 amino acids. Germline V gene sequence: CDR1 SGHRS, CDR2 YFSETQ. The V segment lost 4 bases and the J segment 3 bases; nucleotides outside the gene matches: 6. Alongside a J-beta primer mix, a sample-barcoded 5' primer served in a second PCR lasting 7 to 11 cycles. TCRdb recomputed calls from the 5' RACE reads with MiXCR, one row per CDR3 protein. The profile shows approximately 810,000 distinct CDR3 sequences, roughly 26% of them singletons. The amount of total RNA extracted per sample was at least 5.5 micrograms. Sequences were obtained from blood. The genes are TRBV5-1 and TRBJ2-3, with TRBD2 matching over 15 bases. The sequence was collected from a woman of 80 years or more in good health. CDR3 nucleotides: TGCGCCAGCAGCCCCGGACTAGCGGGGGGGGATACAGATACGCAGTATTTT. It is translated as CASSPGLAGGDTDTQYF.